Below, 2 T cell receptor beta chains from the same sample are listed, as sequenced in a study of early stage breast cancer tumors. Using immunoSEQ multiplex PCR, the repertoire was profiled, and TCRdb retains in-frame clones only, with some absent. The data hold about 46,000 clones, with 78% observed a single time. The material sequenced was blood. The receptor source for this set is a person in their 40s with breast cancer.

The chain couples TRBV10-2 to TRBJ1-2; 10 nucleotides align to TRBD1. V was pared by 3 bases and J by 3 bases, with 7 bases of the junction left unmatched. Germline V lookup: CDR1 WSHSY, CDR2 SAAADI. This CDR3 region has 16 residues. CDR3 DNA: TGCGCCAGCAGTGATTACCAGACAGGGGGCTACTATGGCTACACCTTC. As protein: CASSDYQTGGYYGYTF.

This sequence joins TRBV18 and TRBJ1-2; weak D call: TRBD1 (5 bases). The germline V gene encodes CDR1 KGHSH and CDR2 LQKENI. This CDR3 has 15 residues. Trimming removed 3 bases from V and 0 bases from J, with 11 bases in between. CDR3 DNA sequence: TGTGCCAGCTCACCTAAGACAGCCTCTAACTATGGCTACACCTTC. It encodes CASSPKTASNYGYTF.